The T cell receptor beta chain under discussion was sequenced for a study of T cell responses to AZD1222 COVID-19 vaccine. Note on this clone: Its antigen is undetermined. A junction end diverges from the germline sequence, so it may reflect a read error.

The CDR3 is made up of 15 amino acids. CDR1 and CDR2 from the germline V gene are MDHEN and SYDVKM. Study-wide results and limits: AZD1222 recipients seropositive at baseline numbered only five to seven. The reported proportion of spike-specific TCRs targeting unmutated variant regions was nearly half.

Generated by immunoSEQ multiplex PCR, the TCRdb table keeps only in-frame clones and is missing some. The sample records 100,000 or so clones, more than 85% being singletons. The source is an adult who received the AZD1222 COVID-19 vaccine. V usage is TRBV28 and J usage is TRBJ1-4; tentative D call: TRBD1 (5 bases). The sample here was peripheral blood, taken 28 days after the second AZD1222 dose. Here the CDR3 reads CASSLGGGTYEKLFF. The CDR3, as DNA: TGTGCCAGCAGTTTAGGGGGGGGAACTTATGAAAAACTGTTTTTT.